This T cell receptor (beta chain) was captured in a study of cytomegalovirus exposure and HLA in healthy donors. The PCR contained 60 Vbeta and 13 Jbeta primers. TCRdb's copy holds only in-frame clones and misses some; the assay was immunoSEQ multiplex PCR. The table includes some 110,000 clones, roughly 72% detected once. V gave up 5 bases and J gave up 6 bases; unmatched junction bases: 11. The CDR3 contains 15 residues. CDR1 and CDR2 (germline): MRHNA, SNTAGT. With respect to this clone: Its antigen is not identified.

General study results and limits: For TCR beta chains, V- and J-gene trimming was later linked to a missense DCLRE1C variant. Available immune exposure information covered CMV serostatus only.

The receptor was isolated from a woman aged 45-65 years in good health and CMV-seropositive. The chain recombines TRBV6-4 with TRBJ1-1, with 8 nucleotides matching TRBD1. Sequencing was performed on PBMCs. Here the CDR3 DNA reads TGTGCCAGCAGTCTTATACGGACAGGGTCTCCTGAAGCTTTCTTT. Translated, it gives CASSLIRTGSPEAFF.